One sample yielded the 31 T cell receptor beta chains listed below, sequenced in a study of CD8+ T cells in alopecia areata. Treatment described: oral pan-JAK inhibitor, 5-10 mg twice daily. cDNA reverse transcribed from extracted RNA served as the sequencing template. Clones were read by immunoSEQ multiplex PCR, and TCRdb kept only the in-frame ones, dropping some. The sample shows about 170,000 clones, about 54% of them seen only once. The sample consisted of CD4+ T cells sorted from blood, taken at roughly week 55, from a patient treated with tofacitinib. The receptors were sampled from a human donor with alopecia areata.

The J gene is TRBJ2-3, the V gene TRBV5-1; tentatively, D is TRBD2 (6 bases). The CDR3 extends over 14 amino acids. The V and J ends lost 2 bases and 4 bases respectively, with 11 bases between them. Germline V gives CDR1 SGHRS, CDR2 YFSETQ. The CDR3 sequence: CASSFGGSSDTQYF. The CDR3 nucleotides read TGCGCCAGCAGCTTCGGGGGATCGTCAGATACGCAGTATTTT.

This chain connects TRBV2 to TRBJ2-7; maybe TRBD2 (7 bases). The CDR3 runs 15 residues. V dropped 6 bases and J dropped 0 bases, with 15 bases sitting between them. Germline CDR1 is SNHLY and CDR2 is FYNNEI. The CDR3 loop reads CASRSTGRASYEQYF. The CDR3 DNA is TGTGCCAGCAGGAGTACAGGGAGGGCCTCCTACGAGCAGTACTTC.

V gene TRBV27 combines with J gene TRBJ2-5; TRBD1 agrees at 7 bases. The CDR3 contains 14 residues. Germline V gene lookup returns CDR1 MNHEY and CDR2 SMNVEV (reference sequence). V lost 5 bases and J lost 5; bases outside the gene matches: 8. CDR3 region: CASSRDSRMETQYF. Here the CDR3 DNA reads TGTGCCAGCAGTCGGGACAGCCGAATGGAGACCCAGTACTTC.

J is TRBJ1-1 and V is TRBV23-1; D unresolved. TRBV23-1 counts as an open reading frame of uncertain function. There are 12 residues in the CDR3. V was cut by 3 bases and J by 1 base, with 3 bases left in between. The CDR3 DNA reads TGCGCCAGCAGTCACGGGAACACTGAAGCTTTCTTT. It translates to CASSHGNTEAFF.

A few counts support this clone. The gene calls are TRBV29-1 and TRBJ2-1; a weak D match, TRBD2 (6 bases). Germline V lookup: CDR1 SQVTM, CDR2 ANQGSEA. This CDR3 has 13 amino acids. The CDR3 spells CSGGPGLPSGQFF. Here the CDR3 DNA reads TGCAGTGGTGGCCCGGGACTCCCCTCGGGCCAGTTCTTC.

This clone has only a few counts. The rearrangement links TRBV2 to TRBJ1-1, with D tentatively TRBD1 (6 bases). From germline, CDR1 is SNHLY and CDR2 FYNNEI. Trimming took off 2 bases at V and 14 bases at J, with 15 bases between the two ends. The CDR3 is made up of 12 amino acids. The CDR3 protein is CASSEWEQGMFF. The CDR3 DNA is TGTGCCAGCAGTGAATGGGAACAGGGCATGTTCTTT.

The J gene is TRBJ1-1, the V gene TRBV29-1, with D perhaps matching TRBD1 (5 bases). The CDR3 consists of 17 residues. Germline CDR1 is SQVTM and CDR2 is ANQGSEA. V dropped 2 bases and J dropped 0 bases, with 19 bases sitting between them. The CDR3 sequence is CSVESGTRRGLNTEAFF. The CDR3 DNA is TGCAGCGTTGAATCCGGTACACGCCGGGGGTTGAACACTGAAGCTTTCTTT.

J is TRBJ2-2 and V is TRBV19, with 7 positions matching TRBD1. V gave up 5 bases and J gave up 4 bases; unmatched junction bases: 7. The length of the CDR3 is 15 residues. Germline V CDR1 and CDR2: LNHDA, SQIVND (reference sequence). Written as DNA, the CDR3 is TGTGCCAGTAGTCGAAGGGGACAGCCCACCGGGGAGCTGTTTTTT. This codes for CASSRRGQPTGELFF.

This sequence joins TRBV30 and TRBJ1-2; no clear D gene. From germline, CDR1 is GTSNPN and CDR2 SVGIG (reference sequence). Trimming stripped 3 bases from V and 4 bases from J, with 15 bases between. The CDR3 totals 14 residues. This CDR3 reads CAWREGGRSYGYTF. CDR3 DNA: TGTGCCTGGAGAGAAGGAGGGAGAAGCTATGGCTACACCTTC.

This clone showed up just a few times. The J gene is TRBJ1-1, the V gene TRBV29-1; D gene unclear. V was pared by 5 bases and J by 0 bases, with 13 bases between. Germline CDR1 SQVTM, CDR2 ANQGSEA. This CDR3 is 14 amino acids long. The CDR3 DNA follows: TGCAGCGTTACGGCCCCCAGCATGAACACTGAAGCTTTCTTT. Translated, it gives CSVTAPSMNTEAFF.

In this sample, this clone turned up a few times. The sample has other DNA sequences that encode this CDR3 too. The V call is TRBV18, the J call TRBJ2-4; D is uncertain. The V gene's germline CDR1 is KGHSH and CDR2 LQKENI. V was trimmed by 0 bases and J by 0 bases, leaving 9 bases between them. The CDR3 loop spans 16 amino acids. The CDR3 protein is CASSPPNRLAKNIQYF. The CDR3 DNA sequence: TGTGCCAGCTCACCACCGAACCGACTAGCCAAAAACATTCAGTACTTC.

The chain employs TRBV4-2 and TRBJ2-3; D is possibly TRBD1 (5 bases). CDR3 length: 14 amino acids. Germline V gene sequence: CDR1 LGHNA, CDR2 YNFKEQ. Deletions cut 1 base from V and 3 bases from J, with 8 bases between. The CDR3 is CASSQGGQTDTQYF. DNA of the CDR3: TGTGCCAGCAGCCAAGGGGGCCAAACAGATACGCAGTATTTT.

This chain joins TRBV30 and TRBJ2-1, with a weak D call TRBD2 (5 bases). The CDR3 sequence is 13 residues long. Trimming stripped 3 bases from V and 7 bases from J, with 13 bases between. From germline, CDR1 is GTSNPN and CDR2 SVGIG (reference sequence). The CDR3 loop is CAWSRRLANEQFF. CDR3 DNA sequence: TGTGCCTGGAGCAGACGGCTAGCAAATGAGCAGTTCTTC. The variable domain in full, with the rest retrieved from reference TRBV30 and TRBJ2-1, is SQTIHQWPATLVQPVGSPLSLECTVEGTSNPNLYWYRQAAGRGLQLLFYSVGIGQISSEVPQNLSASRPQDRQFILSSKKLLLSDSGFYLCAWSRRLANEQFFGPGTRLTVL.

This clone was seen a handful of times. This chain joins TRBV6-1 and TRBJ1-2; 8 bases agree with TRBD1. Germline CDR1 is MNHNS and CDR2 is SASEGT. CDR3 length equals 14 residues. V lost 2 bases and J lost 8; bases outside the gene matches: 7. CDR3 DNA sequence: TGTGCCAGCAGTGAAATGGGACAGGTCGGCGGCTACACCTTC. It translates to CASSEMGQVGGYTF.

The count of this clone is one. Other DNA variants within this sample encode the same CDR3. The chain recombines TRBV9 with TRBJ1-1, with no clear D. CDR1 is SGDLS and CDR2 is YYNGEE in the germline V gene. The length of the CDR3 is 14 residues. V lost 0 bases to trimming and J lost 0 bases, with 6 bases between them. CDR3 nucleotides: TGTGCCAGCAGCGTAGCTCAGCTGAACACTGAAGCTTTCTTT. This translates into CASSVAQLNTEAFF.

CDR3 in amino acids: CSVDGTSGGETQYF. The CDR3 DNA reads TGCAGCGTTGATGGGACTAGCGGGGGAGAGACCCAGTACTTC. The rearrangement links TRBV29-1 to TRBJ2-5; 14 bases line up with TRBD2. The germline V gene has CDR1 SQVTM and CDR2 ANQGSEA. V was clipped by 3 bases and J by 4 bases; unmatched bases: 1. This CDR3 comprises 14 residues.

This clone was detected a few times. The chain employs TRBV15 and TRBJ2-6, with D unclear. The germline V gene encodes CDR1 LNHNV and CDR2 YYDKDF (reference sequence). The CDR3 is 14 residues long. Trimming stripped 3 bases from V and 0 bases from J, with 3 bases between. As DNA, the CDR3 is TGTGCCACCAGCAGGAGCTCTGGGGCCAACGTCCTGACTTTC. Protein: CATSRSSGANVLTF. Looking up the rest from reference TRBV15 and TRBJ2-6 gives the full variable domain: DAMVIQNPRYQVTQFGKPVTLSCSQTLNHNVMYWYQQKSSQAPKLLFHYYDKDFNNEADTPDNFQSRRPNTSFCFLDIRSPGLGDTAMYLCATSRSSGANVLTFGAGSRLTVL.

This clone was seen a single time. The chain carries TRBV14 and TRBJ2-7, with D perhaps being TRBD1 or TRBD2 (5 bases each). CDR1 is SGHDN, CDR2 FVKESK, per germline. Between the trimmed V and J ends, which lost 1 base and 1 base, there was a span of 8 bases. The CDR3 extends over 14 amino acids. The CDR3 is CASSQAGPSYEQYF. Written as DNA, the CDR3 is TGTGCCAGCAGCCAAGCGGGACCTTCCTACGAGCAGTACTTC.

The chain is built from TRBV6-6 and TRBJ1-4, with 8 positions matching TRBD1. The CDR3 has 14 amino acids. V was clipped by 6 bases and J by 3 bases; unmatched bases: 3. The germline CDR1 and CDR2 sequences are MNHNY and SVGAGI (reference sequence). CDR3 sequence reads: CASSQGAPNEKLFF. The CDR3 DNA sequence: TGTGCCAGCAGCCAGGGGGCGCCTAATGAAAAACTGTTTTTT.

The rearrangement uses TRBV29-1 and TRBJ2-1; D perhaps matches TRBD1 (5 bases). This CDR3 spans 13 amino acids. The V end lost 3 bases, the J end lost 6 bases, and 12 bases lay between the germline ends. CDR1 SQVTM and CDR2 ANQGSEA come from the germline V gene. The CDR3 loop is CSVDLTGSNEQFF. DNA for the CDR3: TGCAGCGTTGACCTTACAGGATCCAATGAGCAGTTCTTC.

The chain combines TRBV30 with TRBJ1-2; 8 bases agree with TRBD1. With 8 bases clipped from V and 4 bases from J, the junction kept 9 bases outside the gene matches. Germline V gives CDR1 GTSNPN, CDR2 SVGIG (reference sequence). The CDR3 length is 13 residues. The CDR3 DNA sequence: TGTGCCGGGCCTGGACAGGGAGGCTATGGCTACACCTTC. It is translated as CAGPGQGGYGYTF.

The gene calls are TRBV29-1 and TRBJ2-5; a possible D gene is TRBD2 (6 bases). Trimming pared 2 bases from V and 5 bases from J, leaving 12 bases between. Germline V lookup: CDR1 SQVTM, CDR2 ANQGSEA. The length of the CDR3 is 13 residues. Written as DNA, the CDR3 is TGCAGCGTTGAAAATCAGGCGGGGGAGACCCAGTACTTC. This translates into CSVENQAGETQYF.

Comment on this clone: The same CDR3 also results from other DNA sequences found in this sample. The CDR3 region has the DNA TGTGCCACCAGCAGAGTGGGGGGCATAGATGGCTACACCTTC. As protein: CATSRVGGIDGYTF. This chain connects TRBV15 to TRBJ1-2; D is possibly TRBD1 (6 bases). The CDR3 runs to 14 residues. Germline CDR1 LNHNV, CDR2 YYDKDF (reference sequence). Trimming pared 1 base from V and 6 bases from J, leaving 12 bases between.

The chain carries TRBV7-9 and TRBJ1-1, with TRBD1 as a possible D gene (5 bases). In germline, CDR1 is SEHNR, CDR2 FQNEAQ (reference sequence). V gave up 5 bases and J gave up 1 base, with 17 bases separating them. The CDR3 totals 16 residues. The CDR3 nucleotides are TGTGCCAGCAGCCCAACGCCGGGACCGTCGAACACTGAAGCTTTCTTT. Residues: CASSPTPGPSNTEAFF. The variable domain in full, completed from reference TRBV7-9 and TRBJ1-1, reads DTGVSQNPRHKITKRGQNVTFRCDPISEHNRLYWYRQTLGQGPEFLTYFQNEAQLEKSRLLSDRFSAERPKGSFSTLEIQRTEQGDSAMYLCASSPTPGPSNTEAFFGQGTRLTVV.

This clone was counted a few times. The genes are TRBV7-9 and TRBJ1-2, with D possibly matching TRBD1 (6 bases). V was shortened by 5 bases and J by 5 bases, with 24 bases between the two germline ends. Germline CDR1 SEHNR, CDR2 FQNEAQ (reference sequence). CDR3 size: 17 residues. The CDR3 DNA follows: TGTGCCAGCAGCCCCGCAGGGGAACTTATAGTAGGGTATGGCTACACCTTC. Its translation is CASSPAGELIVGYGYTF.

In this sample, this clone turned up a few times. This chain links TRBV27 with TRBJ2-5; 7 bases match TRBD2. With V trimmed by 5 bases and J by 2 bases, 11 bases remained unmatched. Germline loops: CDR1 MNHEY, CDR2 SMNVEV (reference sequence). This CDR3 region has 16 residues. CDR3 DNA sequence: TGTGCCAGCAGTAGAGGGCTAGCGGTGAAGCAAGAGACCCAGTACTTC. Protein sequence: CASSRGLAVKQETQYF.

The CDR3 nucleotides read TGTGCCAGCAACGCCTTCCCGGGGGAGGGGGGCTACACCTTC. This codes for CASNAFPGEGGYTF. This chain uses TRBV9 with TRBJ1-2, with D possibly being TRBD1 (5 bases). CDR1 and CDR2 (germline): SGDLS, YYNGEE. V lost 6 bases to trimming and J lost 8 bases, with 20 bases between them. The CDR3 consists of 14 residues.

The rearrangement uses TRBV30 and TRBJ2-1; possible D gene TRBD2, 5 bases. The germline CDR1 and CDR2 sequences are GTSNPN and SVGIG (reference sequence). The V gene lost 0 bases and the J gene lost 3 bases, with 12 bases spanning the gap. This CDR3 region has 15 residues. The CDR3 DNA reads as TGTGCCTGGAGTGTATTGGACTCGTTCTACAATGAGCAGTTCTTC. This sequence encodes CAWSVLDSFYNEQFF.

This chain connects TRBV30 to TRBJ2-3; D is possibly TRBD2 (5 bases). V lost 0 bases and J 1 base, leaving 5 bases between the germline ends. This CDR3 is built from 13 residues. The germline V gene encodes CDR1 GTSNPN and CDR2 SVGIG (reference sequence). CDR3: CAWSVAGTDTQYF. The DNA of the CDR3 is TGTGCCTGGAGTGTAGCGGGCACAGATACGCAGTATTTT.

In this sample, this clone turned up once. This CDR3 reads CAWIAGSSSYNEQFF. The CDR3 DNA follows: TGTGCCTGGATTGCAGGCTCTAGCTCCTACAATGAGCAGTTCTTC. The rearrangement links TRBV30 to TRBJ2-1; unclear D gene. V was clipped by 4 bases and J by 0 bases, with 13 bases between them. The germline V gene has CDR1 GTSNPN and CDR2 SVGIG (reference sequence). This CDR3 has 15 residues.

This clone came up a few times. V is TRBV4-1 and J is TRBJ1-1, with D hard to call. CDR3 length: 14 amino acids. V lost 1 base, J lost 3 bases, and 9 bases lay in between. The germline gives CDR1 MGHRA, CDR2 YSYEKL. The CDR3 nucleotides are TGCGCCAGCAGCCAAGCAGGAAGTCACACTGAAGCTTTCTTT. Its protein is CASSQAGSHTEAFF.